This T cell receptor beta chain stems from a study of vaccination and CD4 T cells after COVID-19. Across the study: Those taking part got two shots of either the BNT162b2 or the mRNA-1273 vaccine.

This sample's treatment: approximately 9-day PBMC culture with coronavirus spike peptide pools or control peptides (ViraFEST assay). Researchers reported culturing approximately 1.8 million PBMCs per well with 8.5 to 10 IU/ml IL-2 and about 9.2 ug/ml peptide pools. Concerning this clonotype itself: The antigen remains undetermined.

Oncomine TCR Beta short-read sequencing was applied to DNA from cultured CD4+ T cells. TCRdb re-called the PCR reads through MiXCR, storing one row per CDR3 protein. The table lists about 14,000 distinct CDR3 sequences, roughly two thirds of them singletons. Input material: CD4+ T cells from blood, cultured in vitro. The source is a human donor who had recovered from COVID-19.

CDR3 in amino acids: CASTNRASNTEAFF. CDR3 nucleotide sequence: TGTGCCAGCACTAACAGGGCCTCGAACACTGAAGCTTTCTTT. The genes are TRBV7-9 and TRBJ1-1; D is possibly TRBD1 (6 bases). Trimming cost V 7 bases and J 1 base, with 13 bases left between them. The CDR3 covers 14 residues. Germline-derived CDR1 and CDR2 are SEHNR and FQNEAQ (reference sequence).